The clone carrying this T cell receptor (beta chain) has ten or more counts. Its antigen remains unidentified. The data are from a study of neurological immune-mediated disorders. Study results and caveats: The study found no CDR3 amino acid sequences shared by expanded clones across subjects, suggesting private repertoires in all groups.

From the 5' RACE reads, TCRdb called clonotypes with MiXCR, one entry per CDR3 protein. Seen here are about 120,000 distinct CDR3 sequences, roughly 3.4% observed once, and the top ten hold 1% to 1.5%. Trimming cost V 7 bases and J 4 bases, with 16 bases left between them. Germline V lookup: CDR1 SQVTM, CDR2 ANQGSEA. CDR3 length: 13 residues. The specimen was PBMCs. The V gene is TRBV29-1, the J gene TRBJ1-1; D is ambiguous. The TCR comes from a woman aged 25 to 39 with multiple sclerosis. CDR3 coding DNA: TGCAGCGGTGAGCTCTCCGGCAGCACTGAAGCTTTCTTT. Translation gives CSGELSGSTEAFF. Filled out from reference TRBV29-1 and TRBJ1-1, the complete variable domain reads SAVISQKPSRDICQRGTSLTIQCQVDSQVTMMFWYRQQPGQSLTLIATANQGSEATYESGFVIDKFPISRPNLTFSTLTVSNMSPEDSSIYLCSGELSGSTEAFFGQGTRLTVV.